This T cell receptor beta chain was sequenced in a study of blood T cells in healthy people across ages. Next came a second PCR, run for about 7 to 12 cycles, which used a sample-barcoded 5' primer along with a J-beta primer mix. TCRdb independently ran MiXCR on the 5' RACE reads; one entry per CDR3 protein. The sample includes about 680,000 distinct CDR3 sequences, 49% of them seen just once. For every donor, a draw yielded 9.5 to 10 milliliters of peripheral blood. The germline V and J ends were trimmed by 7 bases and 0 bases, with 16 bases remaining between them. The CDR3 totals 16 residues. CDR1 and CDR2 (germline): LNHNV, YYDKDF (reference sequence).

The sample was blood. The chain recombines TRBV15 with TRBJ2-1, with D perhaps matching TRBD1 (6 bases). The receptor was derived from a woman aged 55-75 years in good health. The CDR3 reads CATTRQGQSSYNEQFF. The CDR3, as DNA: TGTGCCACCACCCGCCAGGGGCAGAGCTCCTACAATGAGCAGTTCTTC. The whole variable domain, remainder taken from reference TRBV15 and TRBJ2-1, is DAMVIQNPRYQVTQFGKPVTLSCSQTLNHNVMYWYQQKSSQAPKLLFHYYDKDFNNEADTPDNFQSRRPNTSFCFLDIRSPGLGDTAMYLCATTRQGQSSYNEQFFGPGTRLTVL.